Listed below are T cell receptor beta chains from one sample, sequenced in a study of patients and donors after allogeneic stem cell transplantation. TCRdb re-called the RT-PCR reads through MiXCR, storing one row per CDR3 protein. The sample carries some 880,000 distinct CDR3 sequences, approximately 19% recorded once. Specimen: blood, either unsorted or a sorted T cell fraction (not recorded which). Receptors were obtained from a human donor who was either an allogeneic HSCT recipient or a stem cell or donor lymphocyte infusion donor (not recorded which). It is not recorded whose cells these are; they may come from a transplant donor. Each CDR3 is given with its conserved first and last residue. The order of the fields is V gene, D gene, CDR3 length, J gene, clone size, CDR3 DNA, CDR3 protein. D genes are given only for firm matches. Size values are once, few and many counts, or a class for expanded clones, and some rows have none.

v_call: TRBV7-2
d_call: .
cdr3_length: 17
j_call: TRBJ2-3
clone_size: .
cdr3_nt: TGTGCCAGCAGCTTATCCCCCGTGGGGGGACCCACAGATACGCAGTATTTT
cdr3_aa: CASSLSPVGGPTDTQYF

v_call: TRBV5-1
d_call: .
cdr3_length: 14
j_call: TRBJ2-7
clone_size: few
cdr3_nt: TGCGCCAGCAAGGTCGGTAGCGGTTCCTACGAGCAGTACTTC
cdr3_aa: CASKVGSGSYEQYF

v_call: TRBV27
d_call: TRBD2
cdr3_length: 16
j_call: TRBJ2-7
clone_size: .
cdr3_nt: TGTGCCAGCAGTCTGACTGGAGGCGGGGGTAGCTACGAGCAGTACTTC
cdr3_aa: CASSLTGGGGSYEQYF

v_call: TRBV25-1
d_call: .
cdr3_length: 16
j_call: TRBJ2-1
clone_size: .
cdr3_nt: TGTGCCAGCAGTGAAACCAGGGCGAGCTCCTACAATGAGCAGTTCTTC
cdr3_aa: CASSETRASSYNEQFF

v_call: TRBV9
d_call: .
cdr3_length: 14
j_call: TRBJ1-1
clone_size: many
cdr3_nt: TGTGCCAGCACCCTAACGACAGCGAACACTGAAGCTTTCTTT
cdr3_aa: CASTLTTANTEAFF

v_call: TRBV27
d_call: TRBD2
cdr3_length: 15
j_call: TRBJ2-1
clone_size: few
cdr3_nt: TGTGCCAGCACAGAAAAGGCTAGCGGGATTGATGAGCAGTTCTTC
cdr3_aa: CASTEKASGIDEQFF

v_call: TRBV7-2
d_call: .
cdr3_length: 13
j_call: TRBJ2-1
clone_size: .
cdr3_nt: TGTGCCAGCAGCTACCGGGCCTACAATGAGCAGTTCTTC
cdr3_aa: CASSYRAYNEQFF

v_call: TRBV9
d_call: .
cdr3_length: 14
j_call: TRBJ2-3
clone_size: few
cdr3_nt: TGTGCCAGCAGCCCGGGGGATAGCACAGATACGCAGTATTTT
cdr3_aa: CASSPGDSTDTQYF

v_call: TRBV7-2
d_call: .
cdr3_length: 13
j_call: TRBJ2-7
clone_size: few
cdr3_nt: TGTGCCAGCAGCCAGGACCGACCCTACGAGCAGTACTTC
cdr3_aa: CASSQDRPYEQYF

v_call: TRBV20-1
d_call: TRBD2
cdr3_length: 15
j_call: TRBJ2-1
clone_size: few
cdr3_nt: TGCAGTGCTAGATGGACTAGAGGCTCCTACAATGAGCAGTTCTTC
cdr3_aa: CSARWTRGSYNEQFF

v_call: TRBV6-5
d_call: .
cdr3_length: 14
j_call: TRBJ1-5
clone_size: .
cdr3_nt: TGTGCCAGCAGTTACTCGGGTCGGGATCGGGCCCAGCATTTT
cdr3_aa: CASSYSGRDRAQHF

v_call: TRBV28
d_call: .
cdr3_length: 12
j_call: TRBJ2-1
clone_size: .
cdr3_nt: TGTGCCAGCAGTTCCCAGACGGAGAAGCAGTTCTTC
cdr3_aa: CASSSQTEKQFF

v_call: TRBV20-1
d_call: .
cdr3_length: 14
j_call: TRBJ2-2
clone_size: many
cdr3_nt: TGCAGTGCGACGGGACTCACTAACACCGGGGAGCTGTTTTTT
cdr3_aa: CSATGLTNTGELFF